Listed below are T cell receptor beta chains from one sample, sequenced in a study of cytomegalovirus exposure and HLA in healthy donors. Data came from immunoSEQ multiplex PCR; TCRdb stores just in-frame clones and leaves some out. The table lists about 160,000 clones, roughly 76% of them singletons. Input material: PBMCs. Receptors were obtained from a woman aged 50 to 60 in good health and CMV-seronegative. Each CDR3 is given without its conserved first and last residue. D genes are given only for firm matches. Clone sizes are given selectively: once, few, many, or a class where the clone is expanded.

>-|TRBV7-9|-|TRBJ1-1
ASLWGLARGPMNTEAF
>-|TRBV7-2|-|TRBJ1-1
ASSPGRRPMNTEAF
>-|TRBV5-6|-|TRBJ2-1
ASSLLSRGARNEQF
>TRBD1|TRBV18|-|TRBJ1-2
ASSSVEGGGYGYT
>-|TRBV7-9|-|TRBJ1-1
ASSLLAGNTEAF
>TRBD1|TRBV6-1|-|TRBJ1-1
ASSLGQSTEAF
>-|TRBV27|-|TRBJ2-2
ASSLDCRGTWTGELF
>-|TRBV7-3|-|TRBJ2-1
ASSAGRGAYNEQF
>TRBD2|TRBV9|-|TRBJ2-1
ASSPGTSGSDEQF
>-|TRBV9|-|TRBJ1-3
ASSGTRGSGNTIY
>-|TRBV9|-|TRBJ2-3
ASSSPSTDTQY
>TRBD1|TRBV7-2|-|TRBJ2-7
ASSPRTGMGYEQY
>-|TRBV29-1|-|TRBJ1-2
SVEEGKGVVNYGYT
>-|TRBV10-2|-|TRBJ2-1
ASSEVETSNEQF
>TRBD1|TRBV7-8|-|TRBJ1-6
ASSASGTVNSPLH
>TRBD1|TRBV6-6|-|TRBJ1-5
ASSIEQGVVQPQH
>TRBD2|TRBV5-6|-|TRBJ2-5
ASRAGLAREPQETQY
>TRBD1|TRBV19|-|TRBJ2-1
ASSAEQGWDEQF
>-|TRBV9|once|TRBJ1-3
ASSGRLSGAGNTIY
>TRBD2|TRBV5-1|-|TRBJ2-1
ASSLGSGGNEQF
>TRBD2|TRBV7-2|-|TRBJ2-7
ASSSRVLAGGPRYEQY
>-|TRBV28|once|TRBJ2-2
ASSLFGVSNTGELF
>TRBD2|TRBV28|-|TRBJ2-3
ASTVSGRTDTQY
>-|TRBV7-2|-|TRBJ1-2
ASSLGVPGATNYGYT
>-|TRBV7-9|-|TRBJ2-5
ASTPQIETQY
>TRBD1|TRBV11-2|-|TRBJ2-7
ASSFRDRVGDEQY
>TRBD1|TRBV4-2|-|TRBJ2-3
ASSRRQGQGVTDTQY
>-|TRBV4-1|-|TRBJ1-2
ASSQDWAAGYT
>TRBD1|TRBV7-8|-|TRBJ1-1
ASSLARDRGNTEAF
>-|TRBV7-8|-|TRBJ2-7
ASSLADTYEQY
>TRBD1|TRBV7-2|-|TRBJ1-4
ASSLGTGVEKLF
>TRBD1|TRBV2|-|TRBJ2-2
ASAGQASPGELF
>-|TRBV5-6|-|TRBJ1-6
ASSLIGGQSSSPLH
>-|TRBV5-4|-|TRBJ1-1
ASSSPGVSTEAF
>TRBD1|TRBV19|-|TRBJ1-1
ASSIGGGGNTEAF
>-|TRBV28|-|TRBJ1-2
ASSYRSGDYGYT